This T cell receptor (beta chain) was recovered during a study of cytotoxic CD8 clonotypes in ibrutinib-treated CLL. Study in general: Partial responses numbered some 24 and complete responses 2; after a median about 6 years, roughly 15 stayed remitted and approximately 12 progressed. Each sample contained, on average, approximately 250,000 productive templates and 75,000 to 95,000 productive rearrangements.

Findings and caveats of the study: Relative to age-matched healthy donors, clonality at baseline was higher, and it tracked circulating CD8+ T-cell counts.

The repertoire was sequenced with immunoSEQ multiplex PCR; TCRdb's copy has only in-frame clones and lacks some. The sample records 20,000 to 30,000 clones, about 64% being singletons. Concerning this clone: Its matching antigen is unknown.

This CDR3 spans 13 amino acids. Trimming took 3 bases from V and 1 from J; bases not matched to a gene: 3. Germline CDR1 reads SQVTM; CDR2 reads ANQGSEA. The source material was PBMCs, sampled after 24 months of ibrutinib treatment. This sequence originates from a human donor with chronic lymphocytic leukemia. The chain combines TRBV29-1 with TRBJ2-7, with 7 nucleotides matching TRBD1. The CDR3 spells CSVEEQGSYEQYF. In DNA, the CDR3 is TGCAGCGTTGAGGAACAGGGGTCCTACGAGCAGTACTTC.